These T cell receptor beta chains were read from a single sample in a study of shared T cell receptors in the human thymus. This table comes from immunoSEQ multiplex PCR, and its TCRdb copy is limited to in-frame clones, with some not included. The repertoire consists of approximately 490,000 clones, with more than 75% occurring once and the leading ten covering 0.013%. The same data also contributed to another study, on human thymus T cells.

The sequenced sample consisted of thymocytes. These TCRs come from a boy less than two years old with a congenital heart defect. The CDR3 runs from the conserved cysteine through the conserved F or W. A D gene is named only where the DNA matches it firmly. Not all rows give a size; the values are once, few, many and, for expanded clones, a class.

j_call v_call d_call clone_size cdr3_aa cdr3_nt
TRBJ2-7 TRBV30 - - CAAGGKQYF TGTGCCGCAGGAGGGAAGCAGTACTTC
TRBJ2-7 TRBV6-1 TRBD2 - CASSEAREGSYEQYF TGTGCCAGCAGTGAAGCGCGGGAGGGTTCGTACGAGCAGTACTTC
TRBJ2-2 TRBV5-1 TRBD2 - CASSSNPGTSGITGELFF TGCGCCAGCAGCTCAAACCCCGGGACTAGCGGGATCACCGGGGAGCTGTTTTTT
TRBJ1-2 TRBV5-6 - - CASSSRSVTIYGYTF TGTGCCAGCAGCTCTCGATCGGTGACAATTTATGGCTACACCTTC
TRBJ2-2 TRBV5-6 - - CASSTSPGQHGELFF TGTGCCAGCAGCACATCACCAGGGCAGCACGGGGAGCTGTTTTTT
TRBJ2-7 TRBV27 - - CASSPPGGLFYEQYF TGTGCCAGCAGCCCCCCCGGGGGGCTTTTCTACGAGCAGTACTTC
TRBJ2-7 TRBV7-2 TRBD1 - CASSLAHGTGESYEQYF TGTGCCAGCAGCTTAGCACACGGGACAGGGGAATCCTACGAGCAGTACTTC
TRBJ2-5 TRBV5-6 TRBD2 - CASSFREGMKETQYF TGTGCCAGCAGCTTCCGGGAGGGCATGAAAGAGACCCAGTACTTC
TRBJ2-1 TRBV9 - - CASSVAVTAYNEQFF TGTGCCAGCAGCGTAGCAGTGACAGCCTACAATGAGCAGTTCTTC
TRBJ2-5 TRBV6-4 TRBD2 - CASSPTWLAGMEETQYF TGTGCCAGCAGCCCCACGTGGCTAGCGGGAATGGAAGAGACCCAGTACTTC
TRBJ1-5 TRBV28 - - CASSLQGNQPQHF TGTGCCAGCAGTTTGCAGGGGAATCAGCCCCAGCATTTT
TRBJ1-2 TRBV7-6 - once CASSLDGGYGYTF TGTGCCAGCAGCTTAGACGGGGGCTATGGCTACACCTTC
TRBJ2-3 TRBV20-1 - - CSASSGYTQYF TGCAGTGCTAGTAGCGGCTATACGCAGTATTTT
TRBJ1-1 TRBV28 - - CASSPLDSMNTEAFF TGTGCCAGCAGTCCCTTGGACAGCATGAACACTGAAGCTTTCTTT
TRBJ2-1 TRBV7-9 TRBD2 - CASSRRDYTYNEQFF TGTGCCAGCAGCCGCCGGGACTACACCTACAATGAGCAGTTCTTC
TRBJ2-4 TRBV5-6 TRBD2 few CASRGEGGDIQYF TGTGCCAGCAGAGGGGAGGGAGGTGACATTCAGTACTTC
TRBJ2-7 TRBV7-9 TRBD2 - CASSSRLAGSSYEQYF TGTGCCAGCAGCTCCCGACTAGCGGGGAGCTCCTACGAGCAGTACTTC
TRBJ2-7 TRBV10-3 TRBD2 - CAISELSLAGGPHEQYF TGTGCCATCAGTGAGTTGTCCCTAGCGGGAGGTCCACACGAGCAGTACTTC
TRBJ2-5 TRBV4-3 - - CASSQVARDLPQETQYF TGCGCCAGCAGCCAAGTTGCGCGGGACCTACCACAAGAGACCCAGTACTTC
TRBJ1-2 TRBV7-2 TRBD1 - CASSPRTGNYGYTF TGTGCCAGCAGCCCACGGACAGGGAACTATGGCTACACCTTC
TRBJ1-1 TRBV11-2 TRBD1 - CASSGTGDSGAFF TGTGCCAGCAGCGGAACAGGGGACTCAGGAGCTTTCTTT
TRBJ2-3 TRBV11-2 TRBD2 once CASSVRGTSGKSTDTQYF TGTGCCAGCAGCGTAAGAGGGACTAGCGGGAAAAGCACAGATACGCAGTATTTT
TRBJ2-1 TRBV7-9 - few CASSLRLFYNEQFF TGTGCCAGCAGCTTACGACTCTTTTACAATGAGCAGTTCTTC
TRBJ2-1 TRBV5-4 - once CASSLGLGRRPFNEQFF TGTGCCAGCAGCTTGGGGCTGGGGCGTAGACCCTTTAATGAGCAGTTCTTC
TRBJ1-2 TRBV2 TRBD1 - CASSGAGTGGEGYTF TGTGCCAGCAGTGGAGCTGGGACAGGGGGAGAGGGCTACACCTTC
TRBJ1-2 TRBV5-1 - - CASKPFGGRPYGYTF TGCGCCAGCAAGCCGTTCGGGGGGCGCCCCTATGGCTACACCTTC
TRBJ2-1 TRBV7-9 - - CASRPGPIGDYNEQFF TGTGCCAGCCGTCCTGGTCCAATAGGGGATTACAATGAGCAGTTCTTC
TRBJ2-7 TRBV14 TRBD1 - CASSHKGQSENYEQYF TGTGCCAGCAGCCACAAGGGACAGTCCGAAAACTACGAGCAGTACTTC
TRBJ2-1 TRBV28 TRBD2 few CASRLGAVGFSGSSYNEQFF TGTGCCAGCAGGTTGGGCGCCGTGGGTTTTAGCGGGAGCTCCTACAATGAGCAGTTCTTC
TRBJ2-2 TRBV5-1 - - CASSIDSGGELFF TGCGCCAGCAGCATCGACAGTGGCGGGGAGCTGTTTTTT
TRBJ2-2 TRBV19 TRBD2 few CASSSRTSGTLGGELFF TGTGCCAGTAGTTCCCGGACTAGCGGGACTTTGGGCGGGGAGCTGTTTTTT
TRBJ1-4 TRBV4-3 - - CASSQDRLNEKLFF TGCGCCAGCAGCCAAGATCGGTTAAATGAAAAACTGTTTTTT
TRBJ2-3 TRBV4-1 TRBD2 - CASSQGLERTDTQYF TGCGCCAGCAGCCAGGGACTAGAGAGGACAGATACGCAGTATTTT
TRBJ1-4 TRBV10-3 TRBD1 - CAISEDGQGEEKLFF TGTGCCATCAGTGAGGACGGACAGGGGGAGGAAAAACTGTTTTTT
TRBJ1-2 TRBV5-6 TRBD1 once CASSTRDRDPACYGYTF TGTGCCAGCAGCACACGGGACAGGGACCCTGCGTGCTATGGCTACACCTTC
TRBJ1-2 TRBV19 - - CASAWDKGKGYGYTF TGTGCCAGCGCCTGGGACAAGGGAAAGGGCTATGGCTACACCTTC
TRBJ2-1 TRBV7-9 TRBD2 - CASVGLAGFNEQFF TGTGCCAGCGTCGGACTAGCGGGTTTCAATGAGCAGTTCTTC
TRBJ2-7 TRBV6-1 TRBD1 - CASSEVGTGPNEQYF TGTGCCAGCAGTGAAGTTGGGACAGGGCCCAACGAGCAGTACTTC
TRBJ2-2 TRBV28 - - CASSPVLGELFF TGTGCCAGCAGTCCCGTTCTTGGGGAGCTGTTTTTT
TRBJ2-7 TRBV28 TRBD2 few CASSVPVGTSGSYEQYF TGTGCCAGCAGCGTACCGGTCGGGACTAGCGGATCCTACGAGCAGTACTTC
TRBJ2-7 TRBV9 - few CASSVVPADKIYEQYF TGTGCCAGCAGCGTAGTCCCAGCGGATAAGATCTACGAGCAGTACTTC